What follows are 20 T cell receptor beta chains derived from one specimen sequenced in a study of human T cells and chemical hapten exposure. Noted time point: patch test 1, 2 weeks after DPC sensitization. The treatment denotes: therapeutic diphenylcyclopropenone sensitization with weekly scalp DPC. The total RNA was obtained from whole blood that was not fractionated. Using its own MiXCR run on the RACE reads, TCRdb lists one record per CDR3 protein. Here the sample spans approximately 41,000 distinct CDR3 sequences, just under 4% being singletons. The sample here was whole blood, taken in connection with sensitization to the hapten diphenylcyclopropenone (DPC). The receptors originated from a man over 45 with alopecia areata. Some clones in this sample may be carry-over from other donors' samples.

This clonotype was picked up many times. The genes are TRBV11-1 and TRBJ2-7; 14 bases match TRBD2. The ends lost 5 bases at V and 3 bases at J; junction bases unmatched: 3. In germline, CDR1 is SGHAT, CDR2 FQDESV (reference sequence). The CDR3 sequence is 15 residues long. CDR3 sequence reads: CASSPGTSGSYEQYF. For the CDR3, the DNA is TGTGCCAGCAGCCCGGGGACTAGCGGGAGCTACGAGCAGTACTTC.

In this sample, this clonotype turned up many times. V is TRBV7-9 and J is TRBJ1-5, with unresolved D. The CDR3 covers 15 residues. The V and J ends lost 1 base and 2 bases respectively, with 9 bases between them. Germline loops: CDR1 SEHNR, CDR2 FQNEAQ (reference sequence). Here the CDR3 reads CASSLGAAGNQPQHF. The CDR3 DNA reads TGTGCCAGCAGCTTAGGGGCAGCCGGCAATCAGCCCCAGCATTTT.

This clonotype was picked up many times. This rearrangement joins TRBV5-4 to TRBJ2-2, with D possibly TRBD1 on 6 matching bases. V was clipped by 4 bases and J by 6 bases, with 10 bases between them. This CDR3 is built from 13 residues. Germline CDR1 is SGHNT and CDR2 is YYREEE (reference sequence). The CDR3 loop is CASSQRQAGELFF. CDR3 nucleotide sequence: TGTGCCAGCAGCCAGAGACAGGCCGGGGAGCTGTTTTTT.

This clonotype has a count of ten or more. This rearrangement joins TRBV28 to TRBJ2-2; D might be TRBD2 (6 bases). V dropped 1 base and J dropped 3 bases, with 6 bases sitting between them. The germline V gene has CDR1 MDHEN and CDR2 SYDVKM. CDR3 length equals 14 residues. In nucleotides, the CDR3 is TGTGCCAGCAGTTTATCGGGAGACACCGGGGAGCTGTTTTTT. Translation gives CASSLSGDTGELFF.

This clonotype was detected many times. This CDR3 reads CASSGTSGRETQYF. DNA of the CDR3: TGTGCCAGCAGTGGGACTAGCGGGAGAGAGACCCAGTACTTC. The V call is TRBV6-1, the J call TRBJ2-5; 13 bases agree with TRBD2. The V segment lost 4 bases and the J segment 4 bases; nucleotides outside the gene matches: 0. The CDR3 consists of 14 residues. The germline CDR1 and CDR2 sequences are MNHNS and SASEGT.

This clonotype has ten or more counts. V usage is TRBV28 and J usage is TRBJ1-1; D is ambiguous. Germline CDR1 and CDR2: MDHEN and SYDVKM. The CDR3 is 12 amino acids. The V gene lost 9 bases and the J gene lost 3 bases, with 11 bases spanning the gap. In nucleotides, the CDR3 is TGTGCCAGTAACTGGAGAGACACTGAAGCTTTCTTT. Its translation: CASNWRDTEAFF.

This clonotype was recorded at least ten times. In nucleotides, the CDR3 is TGCAGTGCCGGAGGGGCGGGGATCGGCCTGTTTTTT. Encoded protein: CSAGGAGIGLFF. The rearrangement joins TRBV20-1 to TRBJ1-4; possibly TRBD1 for D (5 bases). Deletions cut 6 bases from V and 14 bases from J, with 19 bases between. The CDR3 sequence is 12 residues long. CDR1 and CDR2 (germline): DFQATT, SNEGSKA (reference sequence).

The sample holds many counts of this clonotype. The chain couples TRBV11-2 to TRBJ1-1, with D possibly TRBD1 on 6 matching bases. V was cut by 3 bases and J by 3 bases, with 17 bases left in between. CDR1 and CDR2 from the germline V gene are SGHAT and FQNNGV. This CDR3 has 16 amino acids. CDR3 loop: CASSFLFGAGDTEAFF. The CDR3 region has the DNA TGTGCCAGCAGCTTTTTATTTGGTGCAGGGGACACTGAAGCTTTCTTT.

Ten or more counts support this clonotype. The chain employs TRBV12-3 or TRBV12-4 and TRBJ2-3, with D possibly TRBD1 on 6 matching bases. Trimming left V 2 bases short and J 10 bases short, with 10 bases between. The CDR3 is made up of 12 amino acids. The CDR3 DNA reads as TGTGCCAGCAGTTTACAGGGGTTTGCGCAGTATTTT. Its translation: CASSLQGFAQYF.

Many counts were recorded for this clonotype. The genes are TRBV7-9 and TRBJ2-1; D is undetermined. Germline CDR1 and CDR2: SEHNR and FQNEAQ (reference sequence). The CDR3 runs to 11 residues. Between the trimmed V and J ends, which lost 8 bases and 7 bases, there was a span of 9 bases. The CDR3 coding sequence is TGTGCCAGCGGCCGATCGAATGAGCAGTTCTTC. Its translation is CASGRSNEQFF.

This clonotype showed up many times. J is TRBJ1-3 and V is TRBV9; the match to TRBD1 covers 7 bases. V trimming: 3 bases; J trimming: 4 bases; junction bases outside the gene matches: 7. The CDR3 runs to 15 residues. Germline-derived CDR1 and CDR2 are SGDLS and YYNGEE. DNA of the CDR3: TGTGCCAGCAGCGCGCAACAGGGGCACGGAAACACCATATATTTT. Encoded protein: CASSAQQGHGNTIYF.

This rearrangement joins TRBV15 to TRBJ1-2, with unresolved D. The CDR3 contains 12 residues. V was pared by 3 bases and J by 7 bases, with 9 bases between. CDR1 and CDR2 from the germline V gene are LNHNV and YYDKDF (reference sequence). The CDR3 sequence: CATSSRWGGYTF. The CDR3 nucleotides are TGTGCCACCAGCAGCCGTTGGGGTGGCTACACCTTC.

This clonotype was seen a few times. The chain recombines TRBV10-3 with TRBJ2-3, with D possibly TRBD1 on 6 matching bases. The V end lost 3 bases, the J end lost 3 bases, and 10 bases lay between the germline ends. This CDR3 has 14 residues. CDR1 is ENHRY and CDR2 is SYGVKD in the germline V gene. The CDR3 protein is CAISEQGYTDTQYF. CDR3 sequence (DNA): TGTGCCATCAGTGAACAGGGATATACAGATACGCAGTATTTT.

This clonotype was recorded at least ten times. The chain combines TRBV11-2 with TRBJ2-7; 7 bases are a match to TRBD1. V lost 5 bases to trimming and J lost 6 bases; unmatched junction nucleotides: 4. CDR1 is SGHAT and CDR2 is FQNNGV in the germline V gene. The CDR3 covers 12 residues. DNA of the CDR3: TGTGCCAGCAGCCACACAGGGGTCGAGCAGTACTTC. As protein: CASSHTGVEQYF.

The table lists this clonotype with many counts. The chain has TRBV30 and TRBJ1-5; TRBD1 is a possible D gene (6 bases). The germline CDR1 and CDR2 sequences are GTSNPN and SVGIG (reference sequence). This CDR3 is 13 amino acids long. V shed 2 bases and J shed 5 bases, with 10 bases lying between them. This CDR3 is CAWSPQGHQPQHF. The CDR3 nucleotides are TGTGCCTGGAGTCCCCAGGGGCATCAGCCCCAGCATTTT.

This clonotype was recorded many times. The chain uses TRBV6-2 or TRBV6-3 and TRBJ1-6, with TRBD1 matching 8 bases. In germline, CDR1 is MNHEY, CDR2 SVGEGT. This CDR3 region has 14 residues. Trimming cost V 5 bases and J 7 bases; bases outside gene matches: 4. The CDR3 DNA reads TGTGCCAGCAGTCGGGGGACAGGCAATTCACCCCTCCACTTT. Protein product: CASSRGTGNSPLHF.

This clonotype was observed many times. One end of the junction fails to match germline, which may point to a read error. The V and J genes are TRBV29-1 and TRBJ2-1; D is perhaps TRBD1 or TRBD2 (6 bases each). The CDR3 spans 11 residues. The germline CDR1 and CDR2 sequences are SQVTM and ANQGSEA. This CDR3 is CSAEGGYEQFF. The CDR3 coding sequence is TGCAGCGCTGAAGGGGGGTATGAGCAGTTCTTC.

In this sample, this clonotype turned up many times. In nucleotides, the CDR3 is TGCGCCAGCAGCCAACTCCCCGACGGAGGGGATGGCTACACCTTC. Encoded protein: CASSQLPDGGDGYTF. The V call is TRBV4-1, the J call TRBJ1-2; a weak D match, TRBD1 (5 bases). CDR1 and CDR2 from the germline V gene are MGHRA and YSYEKL. The V end lost 2 bases, the J end lost 6 bases, and 16 bases lay between the germline ends. The length of the CDR3 is 15 residues.

The rearrangement joins TRBV5-4 to TRBJ1-4, with a weak D call TRBD1 (6 bases). CDR1 is SGHNT, CDR2 YYREEE, per germline (reference sequence). Trimming pared 0 bases from V and 12 bases from J, leaving 9 bases between. The length of the CDR3 is 12 residues. CDR3 loop: CASSLVRGELFF. In DNA, the CDR3 is TGTGCCAGCAGCTTGGTCAGGGGAGAACTGTTTTTT.

This clonotype was seen ten or more times. The chain is built from TRBV7-3 and TRBJ2-7; TRBD2 aligns across 8 bases. Trimming took 5 bases from V and 6 from J; bases not matched to a gene: 6. This CDR3 is 13 amino acids long. The germline gives CDR1 SGHTA, CDR2 FQGTGA. CDR3 coding DNA: TGTGCCAGCAGCCGACGGGAGGGTGGCGAGCAGTACTTC. Translated: CASSRREGGEQYF.